The 10 T cell receptor beta chains reported below all come from one sample, sequenced in a study of T cell repertoires in cytomegalovirus infection. TCRdb recomputed calls from the reads with MiXCR, one row per CDR3 protein. The repertoire holds some 100,000 distinct CDR3 sequences, about 22% seen once, with about 39% in the top ten. Sequenced sample: CD8+ T cells from PBMCs. The receptors shown here come from a human donor in good health (CMV status not recorded). Some clones in this sample may be carry-over from other donors' samples.

The V and J genes are TRBV4-2 and TRBJ1-1, with D possibly TRBD1 on 5 matching bases. The CDR3 is 17 amino acids. Germline CDR1 reads LGHNA; CDR2 reads YNFKEQ. Trimming pared 0 bases from V and 5 bases from J, leaving 19 bases between. This CDR3 is CASSQEAGGLGRTEAFF. The CDR3 coding sequence is TGTGCCAGCAGCCAAGAGGCCGGGGGGTTGGGGAGGACTGAAGCTTTCTTT.

J is TRBJ2-2 and V is TRBV11-2; D gene ambiguous. The germline gives CDR1 SGHAT, CDR2 FQNNGV. There are 19 residues in the CDR3. V was pared by 1 base and J by 0 bases, with 18 bases between. The CDR3 coding sequence is TGTGCCAGCAGCTTAGGTGATCAGCCGGACGGCCCGAACACCGGGGAGCTGTTTTTT. Translated, it gives CASSLGDQPDGPNTGELFF.

This clonotype was observed a handful of times. The CDR3: CAISESAGTAKNIQYF. In nucleotides, the CDR3 is TGTGCCATCAGTGAGTCGGCGGGGACAGCCAAAAACATTCAGTACTTC. The chain combines TRBV10-3 with TRBJ2-4; D possibly corresponds to TRBD2 (6 bases). Germline-derived CDR1 and CDR2 are ENHRY and SYGVKD. V gave up 0 bases and J gave up 0 bases, with 9 bases separating them. This CDR3 contains 16 residues.

This clonotype was counted many times. The chain is built from TRBV7-9 and TRBJ2-2; D call uncertain. Germline V gene sequence: CDR1 SEHNR, CDR2 FQNEAQ (reference sequence). This CDR3 has 16 residues. V was clipped by 4 bases and J by 0 bases, with 12 bases between them. In DNA, the CDR3 is TGTGCCAGCAGCTACGTCAGATCCGCGAACACCGGGGAGCTGTTTTTT. It specifies CASSYVRSANTGELFF.

As DNA, the CDR3 is TGTGCCAGCAGCCGGGACAGGGGGCTCCCCGGGGAGCTGTTTTTT. It translates to CASSRDRGLPGELFF. The chain is built from TRBV19 and TRBJ2-2; 12 bases fit TRBD1. CDR3 length: 15 residues. J gave up 6 bases and V 9 bases, and 8 bases lay outside the gene matches. Germline V lookup: CDR1 LNHDA, CDR2 SQIVND (reference sequence).

This clonotype came up many times. The gene calls are TRBV7-8 and TRBJ2-1, with 7 bases fitting TRBD2. CDR3 length: 17 amino acids. J was trimmed by 8 bases and V by 1 base; bases with no gene match: 14. In germline, CDR1 is SGHVS, CDR2 FQNEAQ. As DNA, the CDR3 is TGTGCCAGCAGCTTAGGTGTCGGAAGCGGGATGGGTCATGAGCAGTTCTTC. It translates to CASSLGVGSGMGHEQFF.

This clonotype was recorded a few times. This chain links TRBV20-1 with TRBJ2-7; 10 nucleotides match TRBD2. With V trimmed by 6 bases and J by 3 bases, 2 bases remained unmatched. The CDR3 runs to 12 residues. Germline CDR1 DFQATT, CDR2 SNEGSKA (reference sequence). The CDR3 DNA reads as TGCAGTGCCCTAGCGGGAGACTACGAGCAGTACTTC. It codes for CSALAGDYEQYF.

This rearrangement joins TRBV7-9 to TRBJ2-3; perhaps D is TRBD1 or TRBD2 (6 bases each). This CDR3 spans 13 amino acids. CDR1 SEHNR and CDR2 FQNEAQ come from the germline V gene (reference sequence). V lost 10 bases, J lost 6 bases, and 17 bases lay in between. The CDR3 protein is CATQKGGPDTQYF. Here the CDR3 DNA reads TGTGCCACCCAAAAGGGGGGCCCCGATACGCAGTATTTT.

The chain recombines TRBV24-1 with TRBJ2-1; 10 bases align to TRBD1. The CDR3 runs to 16 residues. V dropped 0 bases and J dropped 10; count of bases not matched to a gene: 8. Germline CDR1 KGHDR, CDR2 SFDVKD. The CDR3: CATSDLVRTGGSEQFF. The CDR3 DNA reads as TGTGCCACCAGTGATTTGGTAAGGACAGGGGGAAGCGAGCAGTTCTTC.

This clonotype appeared many times. The V call is TRBV5-4, the J call TRBJ2-2, with TRBD2 identical over 8 bases. The germline gives CDR1 SGHNT, CDR2 YYREEE (reference sequence). The CDR3 runs 16 residues. The V and J ends lost 1 base and 4 bases, in that order; junction bases with no gene match: 6. The CDR3 DNA is TGTGCCAGCAGCTTGAAGCGGGAGAGGCGCACCGGGGAGCTGTTTTTT. Amino acids: CASSLKRERRTGELFF.